A selection of T cell receptor beta chains follows, all from one sample in a study of post-analysis software for immune sequencing data. TCRdb re-called the PCR reads with MiXCR, one entry per CDR3 protein. The sample includes 650,000 to 850,000 distinct CDR3 sequences, about 43% of them seen just once. Sequencing was performed on blood. These receptors all come from a girl aged 10 to 17 with multiple sclerosis. Both conserved end residues are trimmed from each CDR3. Each record gives: J gene, V gene, CDR3 protein.

TRBJ2-7	TRBV9	ASSPRGGGPHEQY
TRBJ2-7	TRBV20-1	SARGGGGNEQY
-	TRBV6-2/TRBV6-3	ASSYSKGLPYEQY
TRBJ2-3	TRBV20-1	SAPGPTDTQY
TRBJ2-5	TRBV5-6	ASSLAARELETQY
TRBJ2-3	TRBV3-1	ASSQARQSMQY
TRBJ1-2	TRBV9	ASSVGEGQLGYT
TRBJ2-1	TRBV28	ASSGLMVYNEQF
TRBJ2-1	TRBV27	ASSWGRINEQF
TRBJ1-1	TRBV10-3	AISSTGMNTEAF
TRBJ2-7	TRBV6-6	ASSYSGPTGPSYEQY
TRBJ1-4	TRBV12-3/TRBV12-4	ASSVGGNRDRMF
TRBJ2-3	TRBV20-1	SASPRLAASTDTQY
TRBJ2-5	TRBV29-1	SVESLETQY
TRBJ2-3	TRBV20-1	SARDPALAGGPDTQY
TRBJ2-1	TRBV14	ASSLQWSEQF
TRBJ2-3	TRBV29-1	SVENPRVSTDTQY
TRBJ1-5	TRBV12-3/TRBV12-4	ASSFQAGHQPQH
TRBJ2-3	TRBV27	ASSFAGNTQY
TRBJ1-6	TRBV20-1	SANRERYSPLH
TRBJ2-1	TRBV5-6	ASSAGANNEQF
TRBJ2-3	TRBV4-1	ASSQDGAGGGTDMQY
TRBJ1-1	TRBV6-1	ASSEVGGVTTEAF
TRBJ2-1	TRBV29-1	SLGTSGRASSVEQF
TRBJ2-2	TRBV3-1	ASSPAPDTGELF
TRBJ2-7	TRBV10-3	AISEGQLGTYEQY
TRBJ2-1	TRBV28	ASSPPSGTYNEQF
TRBJ1-2	TRBV29-1	SVRVRDPEGYGYT
TRBJ2-7	TRBV9	ASSPQWTGGEEY
TRBJ2-1	TRBV9	ASSVMAEHYNEQF
TRBJ2-1	TRBV20-1	SASEGSGRSFSYNEQF
TRBJ2-7	TRBV20-1	SARGVSGRALNEQY
TRBJ1-2	TRBV5-6	ASGTEGQGYGYT
TRBJ2-1	TRBV6-2/TRBV6-3	ASRDLEYNEQF
TRBJ2-1	TRBV29-1	SARTEYNEQF
TRBJ2-7	TRBV11-1	ASSTGLHEQY
TRBJ2-1	TRBV20-1	SARDRGGAYNEQF
TRBJ2-5	TRBV10-3	AIYDRVQETQY
TRBJ2-7	TRBV5-1	ASSPFRKNEQY
TRBJ2-1	TRBV28	ASPPTGGSLNEQF
TRBJ2-1	TRBV4-3	ASSQDPAGGNNEQF
TRBJ2-2	TRBV7-9	ASSLGRTGNTGELF
TRBJ1-3	TRBV5-1	ASTMDGVDSGNTIY
TRBJ1-4	TRBV6-2/TRBV6-3	ASSYSWEKLF
TRBJ2-7	TRBV12-3/TRBV12-4	ASRVAGGSYEQY
TRBJ2-1	TRBV5-1	ASSLQGADNEQF
TRBJ2-1	TRBV20-1	SALGTSGRSNEQF
TRBJ2-1	TRBV5-1	ASSATGGKYQF
-	TRBV27	ASSSVWGALIPEQY
TRBJ1-1	TRBV3-1	ASSQLGTEAF
TRBJ2-1	TRBV9	ASSVAGGSRDEQF
TRBJ2-1	TRBV20-1	SAGKPKSSYNEQF
TRBJ2-1	TRBV20-1	SARASRSIGNERF
TRBJ1-5	TRBV7-6	ASSPIPGQGAGQPQH
TRBJ2-7	TRBV6-6	ASSPTKNEQY
TRBJ1-2	TRBV6-1	AGSEGTGSNYGYT